Listed here is a single T cell receptor (beta chain). This clone was picked up a small number of times. Its recognized antigen is unknown. No base-level quality is on record; no much larger clone is a single base apart. The CDR3 contains 14 residues, cysteine and phenylalanine counted. The CDR3 DNA has 42 bases and is translated from base 1. The CDR1 and CDR2 encoded by the germline V gene (reference sequence) are MNHEY and SMNVEV. Trimming takes 4 bases from V and 7 bases from J, and the germline ends sit 13 bases apart. The data were taken from a study of cytomegalovirus exposure and HLA in healthy donors (dated by TCRdb to the late 2010s). For the study in its entirety: An earlier analysis of roughly 500 of the donors reported about 260 Gb of sequence data and 117 million unique TCR beta sequences obtained from about 170 million T cells. An early release that covered several hundred HLA-typed donors contained approximately 300 gigabases of sequencing data and roughly 84 million unique TCR sequences. Of the roughly 400 genotyped donors, approximately 80% fell in the genetic ancestry cluster associated with self-reported Caucasian donors. The study was designed to test whether signatures of past pathogen exposure could be identified by cataloging public T cell receptors. The study used immunosequencing to profile the T cell repertoires of several hundred subjects and linked those repertoires to cytomegalovirus serostatus. A separate validation cohort of roughly 130 different subjects was used in addition to the roughly 700-subject first cohort. High-throughput TCR immunosequencing, statistical association of individual TCRs with disease status, and machine learning were combined to predict cytomegalovirus infection status. A later analysis re-examined previously published TCR beta repertoires from roughly 720 donors and added high-resolution HLA genotyping to investigate patterns of TCR occurrence. The later analysis used no new phenotypic data to find candidate immune exposures, relying instead on TCR beta sequences and their occurrence across donors. An earlier analysis of approximately 500 of the donors applied high-throughput TCR beta sequencing to assess whether each TCR beta V gene segment acted as functional or pseudogenic. Donor age, sex, ethnicity and CMV serostatus were compiled together with the repertoire data. A later genetic analysis used genome-wide SNP genotypes for about three fifths of the 666 donors, treating that subset as a discovery cohort. All discovery cohort repertoires had been generated using a single sequencing platform. Both class I and class II loci were covered by HLA typing, at four-digit resolution. The number of typed donors differed by locus: about 620-630 for A, B, C, DRB1 and DQB1; 500 to 550 for DQA1; approximately 600 for DPA1; and approximately 450 for DPB1. Roughly five DR-DQ haplotypes were handled as single units for association and clustering because linkage in the cohort was strong. Among around 400 genotyped donors of the cohort, an average of 235,054 unique TCR beta nucleotide sequences were sequenced per donor, about a sixth of them non-productive. General findings and caveats noted by the study authors: In vitro tests confirmed that a few of the cytomegalovirus-associated TCR beta chains recognize cytomegalovirus antigens. Because counts were too low, about 15 rarely observed V segments, including chromosome 9 orphons, were left out of the earlier analysis of over 550 of the donors. In a later analysis, 16,951 TCR beta sequences were associated with specific HLA alleles at a false discovery rate of 0.05. A later analysis found that TCR association rates varied across HLA loci, with DRB1 alleles showing the most associated TCRs and HLA-C alleles the fewest. In a later genetic analysis, a missense DCLRE1C variant was associated with V-gene and J-gene trimming of TCR beta chains, and the association was replicated in an independent cohort. A further reported finding was that TCR beta sequences accurately predicted the HLA-A and HLA-B alleles for most subjects in the first cohort. In a later genetic analysis, fewer N-insertions in productive TCRs were reported among donors in an Asian-associated ancestry cluster than the approximately 710-donor mean. Compared with equally common non-associated chains, HLA-associated TCR beta chains in a later analysis were more clonally expanded and had lower generation probabilities. In this cohort, only TCR beta chains were sequenced, and detectable features were limited by the absence of alpha or paired-chain data. Because HLA typing was unavailable for some donors at each locus, only the typed subset was used in association tests. The sequencing pipeline was judged likely to have produced a cluster of highly shared sequence variants as a technical artifact. Some IMGT-functional V segments, including TRBV6-2 and TRBV6-3, could not be told apart with the 87-base-pair reads, so those segments were excluded. Presence/absence analyses assumed roughly uniform sequencing depth across donors, an assumption that may not hold. Most TCR sequences were seen in very few donors, while some public TCRs were found in many individuals. The authors suggested that the approach could potentially be extended to other disease states and immunological phenotypes. According to a later analysis, most CMV-associated TCR beta chains appeared to be HLA-restricted, and the HLA associations seemed to be driven largely by CMV exposure. Linkage disequilibrium might explain the correlated functional status among segregating V segments, but an unknown experimental factor could not be excluded. When HLA alleles, especially DR and DQ, strongly co-occurred, TCR associations were difficult to assign to individual alleles. The classifier was reported to diagnose cytomegalovirus status with high specificity and sensitivity in both the original cohort and the validation cohort. In an earlier analysis of 587 of the donors, most TCR beta V segments appeared in productive rearrangements about 90% or about 30% of the time, broadly matching IMGT annotations. A later analysis reported that several top co-occurrence clusters appeared linked to parvovirus B19, influenza, CMV and Epstein-Barr virus. CMV serostatus was the only immune exposure information available for the cohort. In the study, around 160 TCR beta chains were listed as associated with cytomegalovirus.

Receptor libraries were prepared by the immunoSEQ multiplex PCR assay. For the multiplex PCR, a mixture combining 60 forward primers for TCR Vbeta segments and 13 reverse primers for TCR Jbeta segments was used. Amplification of the CDR3 region of rearranged TCR beta genes was performed with a multiplex PCR assay on genomic DNA. The amplified TCR beta libraries were sequenced on the Illumina HiSeq System as 87-base-pair reads. Per the source publication's procedure: A later analysis counted about 80 million unique TCR beta chains across the 666 repertoires, and some 11 million of these chains were shared by at least two donors. Raw reads were error-corrected and collapsed into unique sequences with a nearest-neighbor algorithm that merged closely related sequences to remove PCR and sequencing errors. CDR3 sequences were aligned to IMGT reference sequences to assign V, D and J gene segments. For a sequence to be retained, a match of at least six nucleotides was required to both a V gene segment and a J gene segment. A rearrangement counted as productive if the CDR3 had no stop codons and remained in frame with V and J, and every other rearrangement counted as non-productive. Following IMGT convention, CDR3 was defined as the stretch from the second conserved V-encoded cysteine to the conserved J-encoded phenylalanine. The earlier analysis of about 560 of the donors excluded any sequence lacking an unambiguous match to a single V gene segment. In an earlier analysis of a few hundred of the donors, V segments were called functional above 56.7% productive rearrangements and were called segregating when the between-donor standard deviation exceeded 5%. A statistical classification framework was developed to diagnose cytomegalovirus status using the catalog of TCR beta chain sequences. V and J gene assignment, in a later analysis, came from comparing TCR nucleotide sequences with IMGT/GENE-DB human TR gene sequences. The TCRdist pipeline was used in a later analysis to assign CDR3 sequences and most-parsimonious VDJ recombination scenarios. In a later analysis, each TCR beta chain was defined by its CDR3 amino acid sequence together with its V-gene family, and reads without a unique V-gene family were excluded. As a way to deal with suspected cross-contamination and a sequencing artifact, a later analysis dropped 640 or so nucleotide sequences that were highly shared and had low generation probability. In a later analysis, a clonal expansion index was calculated for each public chain from normalized within-repertoire ranks of inferred template counts. In a later analysis, generation probabilities were computed using a VDJ recombination model fitted to out-of-frame rearrangements, and the results were checked against IGoR. Hypergeometric tests were used in a later analysis to score TCR-TCR, TCR-HLA and TCR-CMV co-occurrence, with a repertoire-size bias correction applied to the TCR pairs. False discovery rates were estimated in a later analysis by permuting HLA or CMV assignments 20 times. A later analysis grouped co-occurring TCRs with DBSCAN, adding TCRdist sequence similarity when clustering within HLA-allele-positive subsets. Co-occurrence clustering excluded repertoires with fewer than 30,000 or more than 120,000 public chains, plus five with anomalous nucleotide sharing. TCRdb carries this immuneACCESS record with in-frame sequences only. Its versions omit some clonotypes, under half of them owing to an unresolved V gene in the studies checked, with the rest unexplained. Clone size and V and J calls were adopted from that table, with D and trimming inferred from the DNA. This sample is represented by some 62,000 clones; about 87% of them were singletons. The ten top clones hold approximately 1.5% of the sample.

In total, around 600 healthy bone marrow donors made up the cohort. Cohort members were all nominally healthy when sampled, although unrecorded immune exposures were likely present. The donor tested CMV seronegative and was one of the 352 seronegative cohort members. A peripheral blood sample was provided by each donor, and peripheral blood mononuclear cells were used for TCR beta sequencing. Genomic DNA extraction from the blood cell samples was performed with the Qiagen DNeasy Blood Extraction Kit. The sequence derives from a man aged 18 to 29 in good health and CMV-seronegative. The chain was built from TRBV27 and TRBJ2-2, with TRBD2 as a weak D call on 5 bases. The sequencing sample was made of PBMCs. The CDR3 protein is CASSSGIEVGELFF. The bases read TGTGCCAGCAGTTCCGGGATCGAAGTCGGGGAGCTGTTTTTT.